Presented here are 7 T cell receptor beta chains from one specimen sequenced in a study of T-cell memory formation after mild COVID-19. TCRdb passed the 5' RACE reads through MiXCR, listing each CDR3 protein once. The sample contains a few hundred thousand distinct CDR3 sequences, more than 15% of which appear only once. The sequencing sample was made of PBMCs or a T cell subset sorted from them (not recorded which). All receptors derive from a man between 18 and 29 years old who had mild COVID-19 (a few samples of this study predate the infection). Cell type and time point are not known.

This clonotype was recorded many times. The chain employs TRBV29-1 and TRBJ1-2; D ambiguous. The CDR3 is made up of 11 amino acids. The germline V and J ends were trimmed by 3 bases and 4 bases, with 6 bases remaining between them. The germline V gene has CDR1 SQVTM and CDR2 ANQGSEA. The CDR3 sequence is CSVDLGYGYTF. As DNA, the CDR3 is TGCAGCGTTGACCTGGGCTATGGCTACACCTTC.

This clonotype was seen more than once but under ten times. The chain combines TRBV5-1 with TRBJ1-6; TRBD1 matches 7 bases. Germline V lookup: CDR1 SGHRS, CDR2 YFSETQ. Trimming took 3 bases from V and 4 from J; bases not matched to a gene: 4. The CDR3 runs 15 residues. CDR3 sequence (DNA): TGCGCCAGCAGCTGGGGGACAGATTATAATTCACCCCTCCACTTT. Residues: CASSWGTDYNSPLHF.

The J gene is TRBJ1-2, the V gene TRBV20-1; D possibly corresponds to TRBD1 (5 bases). The V gene's germline CDR1 is DFQATT and CDR2 SNEGSKA (reference sequence). This CDR3 region has 14 residues. V was clipped by 1 base and J by 4 bases, with 13 bases between them. The chain's CDR3 is CSARGGGGTYGYTF. The CDR3 nucleotides are TGCAGTGCTAGAGGGGGAGGAGGGACCTATGGCTACACCTTC.

V and J are TRBV7-9 and TRBJ1-1; the D gene is possibly TRBD1 (5 bases). The CDR3 has 14 amino acids. Trimming cost V 6 bases and J 2 bases, with 13 bases left between them. Germline V gene sequence: CDR1 SEHNR, CDR2 FQNEAQ (reference sequence). CDR3 sequence reads: CASRTGTLNTEAFF. DNA for the CDR3: TGTGCCAGCAGAACCGGGACGCTTAACACTGAAGCTTTCTTT.

In its sample, this clonotype was seen many times. V gene TRBV29-1 combines with J gene TRBJ1-2; tentative D call: TRBD1 (5 bases). The CDR3 has 13 residues. Germline CDR1 reads SQVTM; CDR2 reads ANQGSEA. Trimming left V 7 bases short and J 4 bases short, with 16 bases between. The CDR3 sequence: CSAVGGVIYGYTF. The CDR3 DNA reads TGCAGCGCCGTCGGGGGGGTCATCTATGGCTACACCTTC.

This clonotype was seen at least ten times. The chain is built from TRBV4-3 and TRBJ2-7; weak D call: TRBD1 (6 bases). Germline CDR1 LGHNA, CDR2 YSLEER. The V end lost 0 bases, the J end lost 1 base, and 25 bases lay between the germline ends. The CDR3 contains 20 residues. DNA for the CDR3: TGCGCCAGCAGCCAAGACCGGGTTAGAAGGAGGACCGGACAGTCCTACGAGCAGTACTTC. This gives the protein CASSQDRVRRRTGQSYEQYF.

The sample holds a few counts of this clonotype. The chain combines TRBV29-1 with TRBJ2-3, with D possibly matching TRBD2 (6 bases). Trimming took 8 bases from V and 3 from J, leaving 15 bases between them. The CDR3 is 13 residues long. Germline loops: CDR1 SQVTM, CDR2 ANQGSEA. Written as DNA, the CDR3 is TGCAGCCTTCGGGGGACTCAAACAGATACGCAGTATTTT. It specifies CSLRGTQTDTQYF.